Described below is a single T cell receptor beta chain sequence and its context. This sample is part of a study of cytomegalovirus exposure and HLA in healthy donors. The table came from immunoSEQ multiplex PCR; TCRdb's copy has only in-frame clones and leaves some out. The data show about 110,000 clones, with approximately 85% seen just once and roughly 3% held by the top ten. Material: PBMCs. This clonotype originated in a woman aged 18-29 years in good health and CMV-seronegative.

The CDR3 here is CASSSPGGGRYF. In DNA, the CDR3 is TGTGCCAGCAGTTCCCCTGGTGGTGGTAGGTACTTC. This chain links TRBV6-5 with TRBJ2-7, with D unresolved. Germline CDR1 and CDR2: MNHEY and SVGAGI. The V end lost 4 bases, the J end lost 12 bases, and 16 bases lay between the germline ends. The CDR3 totals 12 residues.